Below, 14 T cell receptor beta chains from the same sample are listed, as sequenced in a study of OX40 agonist ivuxolimab in advanced cancers. Profiled with immunoSEQ multiplex PCR; TCRdb holds only in-frame clones, not every one. The sample has about 89,000 clones; 88% are singletons. Specimen: CD4+ or CD8+ T cells sorted from blood, collected in a trial of the OX40 agonist ivuxolimab. Receptors were obtained from an adult with an advanced solid tumor such as melanoma, head and neck, liver or kidney cancer.

V is TRBV5-1 and J is TRBJ2-2; TRBD2 might be the D (7 bases). The CDR3 covers 15 residues. V shed 7 bases and J shed 1 base, with 14 bases lying between them. Germline V gives CDR1 SGHRS, CDR2 YFSETQ. CDR3 in amino acids: CASAAGAMNTGELFF. CDR3 sequence (DNA): TGCGCCAGCGCCGCGGGGGCCATGAACACCGGGGAGCTGTTTTTT.

The J gene is TRBJ1-5, the V gene TRBV19, with a weak D call TRBD1 (5 bases). This CDR3 has 17 amino acids. Trimming took off 5 bases at V and 3 bases at J, with 20 bases between the two ends. Germline V gene data show CDR1 as LNHDA and CDR2 as SQIVND (reference sequence). The CDR3 DNA reads as TGTGCCAGTAGTGTACCGCAGGGACGGATCCTCAATCAGCCCCAGCATTTT. It yields the protein CASSVPQGRILNQPQHF.

As for this clone: The junction does not match germline at one end; this may be a read error. The CDR3 DNA reads as TGTGCCAGCAGCCGGGACACCGAAGCTTTCTTT. Its translation: CASSRDTEAFF. The chain recombines TRBV5-5 with TRBJ1-1; a weak D match, TRBD1 (6 bases). Per the germline V gene, CDR1 is SGHKS and CDR2 is YYEKEE (reference sequence). This CDR3 spans 11 amino acids.

This sequence joins TRBV30 and TRBJ1-2; D remains unclear. Trimming removed 0 bases at V and 6 bases at J, with 11 bases between. This CDR3 region has 13 residues. The germline V gene has CDR1 GTSNPN and CDR2 SVGIG (reference sequence). The CDR3 sequence is CAWSVSSRNGYTF. The DNA for the CDR3 is TGTGCCTGGAGTGTAAGCAGTCGCAATGGCTACACCTTC.

The chain has TRBV27 and TRBJ1-5; maybe TRBD1 (6 bases). Between the trimmed V and J ends, which lost 3 bases and 6 bases, there was a span of 18 bases. CDR1 is MNHEY, CDR2 SMNVEV, per germline (reference sequence). The CDR3 is made up of 16 amino acids. CDR3: CASSFYPGGLGQPQHF. The CDR3 DNA reads TGTGCCAGCAGTTTCTACCCGGGGGGGCTTGGTCAGCCCCAGCATTTT.

The chain uses TRBV29-1 and TRBJ2-2; D remains ambiguous. The germline gives CDR1 SQVTM, CDR2 ANQGSEA. The CDR3 is 15 amino acids. For the CDR3, the DNA is TGCAGTGTCTGGATCGGCCCCTCCGATACCGGGGAGCTGTTTTTT. Protein product: CSVWIGPSDTGELFF.

The gene calls are TRBV11-3 and TRBJ1-1, with TRBD1 as a possible D gene (5 bases). The V gene's germline CDR1 is SGHNT and CDR2 YENEEA. The CDR3 contains 14 residues. V was clipped by 3 bases and J by 1 base, with 9 bases between them. The CDR3 coding sequence is TGTGCCAGCAGCTTCGGGCAGGGGAACACTGAAGCTTTCTTT. Translating it yields CASSFGQGNTEAFF.

This rearrangement joins TRBV11-2 to TRBJ2-5, with 8 bases matching TRBD2. Germline V gene data show CDR1 as SGHAT and CDR2 as FQNNGV. V was clipped by 1 base and J by 4 bases; unmatched bases: 2. The CDR3 loop spans 14 amino acids. The CDR3 is CASSLGAGVETQYF. The DNA for the CDR3 is TGTGCCAGCAGCTTAGGAGCGGGGGTAGAGACCCAGTACTTC.

This rearrangement joins TRBV11-3 to TRBJ1-1, with 7 nucleotides matching TRBD1. The CDR3 is 15 residues long. The germline V gene has CDR1 SGHNT and CDR2 YENEEA. V shed 5 bases, J shed 1 base, and the junction held 7 bases outside the gene matches. CDR3 sequence (DNA): TGTGCCAGCAGCCCAGCGACAGGGCCGAACACTGAAGCTTTCTTT. It is translated as CASSPATGPNTEAFF.

The gene calls are TRBV19 and TRBJ2-2; 7 positions match TRBD1. The CDR3 loop spans 15 amino acids. The J segment lost 1 base and the V segment lost 7 bases, leaving 6 bases of the junction unmatched. Germline lookup yields CDR1 LNHDA and CDR2 SQIVND (reference sequence). CDR3: CASTGNRGNTGELFF. The CDR3 DNA is TGTGCCAGTACGGGGAACAGGGGGAACACCGGGGAGCTGTTTTTT.

The rearrangement links TRBV28 to TRBJ2-7; D remains unclear. From germline, CDR1 is MDHEN and CDR2 SYDVKM. V lost 3 bases to trimming and J lost 3 bases, with 6 bases between them. This CDR3 has 12 amino acids. The CDR3 bases are TGTGCCAGCAGTTTCGGGCTCTACGAGCAGTACTTC. Protein sequence: CASSFGLYEQYF.

Points on this clone: A junction boundary mismatches the germline segment, possibly from a read error. The chain is built from TRBV7-9 and TRBJ2-7; unclear D gene. The CDR3 covers 15 residues. Germline V gene sequence: CDR1 SEHNR, CDR2 FQNEAQ (reference sequence). For the CDR3, the DNA is TGTGCCAGCAGCTTAGTGGCAGGCCCCTCCGACGAGCAGTACTTC. Its protein is CASSLVAGPSDEQYF.

The genes are TRBV6-5 and TRBJ2-7; 10 bases are shared with TRBD2. J gave up 4 bases and V 6 bases, and 9 bases lay outside the gene matches. The CDR3 consists of 15 residues. Germline CDR1 is MNHEY and CDR2 is SVGAGI. The CDR3 spells CASRSPTSGAYEQYF. Written as DNA, the CDR3 is TGTGCCAGCAGATCACCTACTAGCGGGGCTTACGAGCAGTACTTC.

This clone was seen at least ten times. The chain links TRBV4-1 to TRBJ2-7, with D uncertain. Trimming left V 4 bases short and J 7 bases short, with 8 bases between. The germline CDR1 and CDR2 sequences are MGHRA and YSYEKL. CDR3 length: 11 residues. CDR3 DNA: TGCGCCAGCAGCCGGGAAGGGGAGCAGTACTTC. It specifies CASSREGEQYF.